This T cell receptor (beta chain) was documented in a study of shared clonotypes between healthy human individuals. Study results and caveats: Clonotypes shared by all four donors outscored non-shared clonotypes in generation probability.

Note on this clone: Its antigen remains unknown.

Original methodology: In the immunoSEQ data, sequences were junction-only and lacked quality scores, so filtering differed. Using immunoSEQ multiplex PCR, the repertoire was profiled, and TCRdb retains in-frame clones only, with some absent. The V and J calls and clone size are taken from that table; D and trimming were inferred from the DNA. Here the sample spans approximately 2,000,000 clones, 80% to 95% being singletons. Trimming removed 5 bases from V and 2 bases from J, with 22 bases in between. The length of the CDR3 is 17 residues. The germline gives CDR1 SEHNR, CDR2 FQNEAQ (reference sequence).

Sequences were obtained from naive CD4+ T cells from PBMCs. Subset denoted: CD45RA+ positively selected. The clonotype comes from a man between 18 and 29 years old in good health. Some clones in this sample may be carry-over from other donors' samples. This chain uses TRBV7-9 with TRBJ2-7; TRBD1 or TRBD2 may be the D gene (5 bases each). This CDR3 is CASSPTSGWTLTYEQYF. The CDR3, as DNA: TGTGCCAGCAGCCCAACCTCGGGGTGGACACTAACCTACGAGCAGTACTTC.